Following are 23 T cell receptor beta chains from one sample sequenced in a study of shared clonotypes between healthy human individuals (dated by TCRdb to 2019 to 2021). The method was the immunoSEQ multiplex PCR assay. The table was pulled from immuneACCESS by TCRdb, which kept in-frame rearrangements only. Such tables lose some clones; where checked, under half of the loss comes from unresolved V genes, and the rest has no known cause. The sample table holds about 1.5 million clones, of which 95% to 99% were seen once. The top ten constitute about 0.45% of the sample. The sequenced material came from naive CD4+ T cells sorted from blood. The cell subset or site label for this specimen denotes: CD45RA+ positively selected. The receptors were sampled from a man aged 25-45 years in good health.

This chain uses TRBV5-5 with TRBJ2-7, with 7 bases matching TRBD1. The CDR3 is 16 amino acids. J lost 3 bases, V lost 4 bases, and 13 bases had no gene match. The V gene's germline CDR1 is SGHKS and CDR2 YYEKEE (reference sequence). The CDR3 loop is CASSPPWTGPNYEQYF. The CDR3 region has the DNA TGTGCCAGCAGCCCCCCATGGACAGGTCCAAACTACGAGCAGTACTTC.

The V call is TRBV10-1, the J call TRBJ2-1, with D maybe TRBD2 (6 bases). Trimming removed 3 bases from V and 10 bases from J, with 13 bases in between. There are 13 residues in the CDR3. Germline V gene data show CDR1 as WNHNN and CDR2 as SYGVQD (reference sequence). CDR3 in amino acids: CASSEASVGEQFF. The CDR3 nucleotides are TGCGCCAGCAGTGAAGCTAGCGTGGGCGAGCAGTTCTTC.

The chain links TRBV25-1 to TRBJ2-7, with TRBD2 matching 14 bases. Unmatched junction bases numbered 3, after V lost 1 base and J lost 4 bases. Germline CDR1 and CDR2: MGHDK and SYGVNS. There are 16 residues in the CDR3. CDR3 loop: CASSESGLAGVYEQYF. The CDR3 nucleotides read TGTGCCAGCAGTGAATCGGGACTAGCGGGAGTTTACGAGCAGTACTTC.

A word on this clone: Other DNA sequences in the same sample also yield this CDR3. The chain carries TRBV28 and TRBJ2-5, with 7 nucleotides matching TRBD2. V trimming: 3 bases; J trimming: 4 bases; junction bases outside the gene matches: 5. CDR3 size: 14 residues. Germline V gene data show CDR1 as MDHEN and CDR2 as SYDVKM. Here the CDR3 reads CASSFVGGRETQYF. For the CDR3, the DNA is TGTGCCAGCAGTTTTGTGGGAGGGAGAGAGACCCAGTACTTC.

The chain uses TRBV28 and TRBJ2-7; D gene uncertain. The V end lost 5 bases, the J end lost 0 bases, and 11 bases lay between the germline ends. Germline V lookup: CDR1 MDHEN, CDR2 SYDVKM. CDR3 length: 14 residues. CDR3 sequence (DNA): TGTGCCAGCAGTCACAGCATGAGCTCCTACGAGCAGTACTTC. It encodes CASSHSMSSYEQYF.

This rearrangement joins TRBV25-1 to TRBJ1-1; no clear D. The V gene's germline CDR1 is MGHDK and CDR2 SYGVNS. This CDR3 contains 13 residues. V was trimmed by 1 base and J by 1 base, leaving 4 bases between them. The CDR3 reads CASSESQNTEAFF. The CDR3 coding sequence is TGTGCCAGCAGTGAATCGCAGAACACTGAAGCTTTCTTT. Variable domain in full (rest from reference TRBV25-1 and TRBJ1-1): EADIYQTPRYLVIGTGKKITLECSQTMGHDKMYWYQQDPGMELHLIHYSYGVNSTEKGDLSSESTVSRIRTEHFPLTLESARPSHTSQYLCASSESQNTEAFFGQGTRLTVV.

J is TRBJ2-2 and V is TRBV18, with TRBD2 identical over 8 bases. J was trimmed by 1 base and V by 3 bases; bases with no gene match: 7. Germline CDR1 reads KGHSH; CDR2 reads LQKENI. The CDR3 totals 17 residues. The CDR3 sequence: CASSPSGTSVNTGELFF. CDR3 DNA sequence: TGTGCCAGCTCACCTAGCGGGACCTCCGTGAACACCGGGGAGCTGTTTTTT.

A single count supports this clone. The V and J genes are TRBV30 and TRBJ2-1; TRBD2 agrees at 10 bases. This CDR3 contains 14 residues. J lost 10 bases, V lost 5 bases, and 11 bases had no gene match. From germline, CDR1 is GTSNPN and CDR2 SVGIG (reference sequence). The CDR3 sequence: CAWSSGRARGEQFF. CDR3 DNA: TGTGCCTGGTCAAGCGGGAGGGCCCGGGGAGAGCAGTTCTTC.

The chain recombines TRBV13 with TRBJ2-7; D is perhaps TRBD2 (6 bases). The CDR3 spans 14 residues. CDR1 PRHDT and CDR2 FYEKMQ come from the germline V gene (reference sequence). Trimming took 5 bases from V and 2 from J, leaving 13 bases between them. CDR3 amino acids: CASSGRTTTYEQYF. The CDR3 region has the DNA TGTGCCAGCAGCGGGAGGACAACGACCTACGAGCAGTACTTC. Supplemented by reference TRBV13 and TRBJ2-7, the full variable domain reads AAGVIQSPRHLIKEKRETATLKCYPIPRHDTVYWYQQGPGQDPQFLISFYEKMQSDKGSIPDRFSAQQFSDYHSELNMSSLELGDSALYFCASSGRTTTYEQYFGPGTRLTVT.

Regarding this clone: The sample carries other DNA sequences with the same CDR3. CDR3 sequence reads: CASSPRDQETQYF. CDR3 bases: TGTGCCAGCTCACCCCGGGACCAAGAGACCCAGTACTTC. V usage is TRBV18 and J usage is TRBJ2-5; D remains ambiguous. Per germline, CDR1 KGHSH and CDR2 LQKENI. Trimming stripped 3 bases from V and 0 bases from J, with 5 bases between. The CDR3 runs 13 residues.

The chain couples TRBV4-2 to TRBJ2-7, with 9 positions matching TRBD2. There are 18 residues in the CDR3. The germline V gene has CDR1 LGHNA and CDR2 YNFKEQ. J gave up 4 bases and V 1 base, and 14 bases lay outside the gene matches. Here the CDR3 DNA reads TGTGCCAGCAGCCAAGTGACTAGCGGCACCTTCCCAACTTACGAGCAGTACTTC. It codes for CASSQVTSGTFPTYEQYF.

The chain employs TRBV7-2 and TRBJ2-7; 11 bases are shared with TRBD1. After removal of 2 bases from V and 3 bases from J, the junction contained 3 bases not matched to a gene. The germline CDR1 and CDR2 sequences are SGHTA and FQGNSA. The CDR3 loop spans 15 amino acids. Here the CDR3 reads CASSLSGTGGYEQYF. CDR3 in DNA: TGTGCCAGCAGCTTATCCGGGACAGGGGGCTACGAGCAGTACTTC.

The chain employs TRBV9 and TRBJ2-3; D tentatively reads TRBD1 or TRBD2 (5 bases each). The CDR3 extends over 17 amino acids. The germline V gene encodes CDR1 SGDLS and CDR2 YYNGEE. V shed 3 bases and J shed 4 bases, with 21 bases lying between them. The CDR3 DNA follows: TGTGCCAGCAGCGCGTCTAATAGGGACCTCCCTGCAGATACGCAGTATTTT. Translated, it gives CASSASNRDLPADTQYF. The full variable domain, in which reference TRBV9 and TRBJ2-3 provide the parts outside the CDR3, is DSGVTQTPKHLITATGQRVTLRCSPRSGDLSVYWYQQSLDQGLQFLIQYYNGEERAKGNILERFSAQQFPDLHSELNLSSLELGDSALYFCASSASNRDLPADTQYFGPGTRLTVL.

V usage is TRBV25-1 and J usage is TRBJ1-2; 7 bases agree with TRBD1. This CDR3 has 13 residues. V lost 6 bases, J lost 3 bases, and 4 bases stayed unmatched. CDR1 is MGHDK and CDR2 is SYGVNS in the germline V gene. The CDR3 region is CASRNRGDYGYTF. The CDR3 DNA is TGTGCCAGCAGGAACAGGGGCGACTATGGCTACACCTTC.

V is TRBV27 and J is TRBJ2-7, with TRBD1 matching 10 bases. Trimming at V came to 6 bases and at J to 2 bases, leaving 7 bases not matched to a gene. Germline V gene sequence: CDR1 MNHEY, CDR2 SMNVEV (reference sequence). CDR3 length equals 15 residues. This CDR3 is CASSQRDRGAYEQYF. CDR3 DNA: TGTGCCAGCAGCCAAAGGGACAGGGGTGCCTACGAGCAGTACTTC.

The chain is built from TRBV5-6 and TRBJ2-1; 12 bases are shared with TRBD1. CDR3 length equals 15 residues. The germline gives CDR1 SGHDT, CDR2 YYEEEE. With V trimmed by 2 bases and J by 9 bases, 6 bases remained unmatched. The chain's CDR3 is CASSFRDRGPGEQFF. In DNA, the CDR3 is TGTGCCAGCAGCTTCCGGGACAGGGGGCCGGGTGAGCAGTTCTTC.

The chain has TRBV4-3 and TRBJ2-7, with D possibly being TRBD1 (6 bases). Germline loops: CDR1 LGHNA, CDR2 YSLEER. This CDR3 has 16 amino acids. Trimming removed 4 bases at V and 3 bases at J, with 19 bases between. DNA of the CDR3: TGCGCCAGCAGCCCCCTCCGGACAGTATTTAACTACGAGCAGTACTTC. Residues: CASSPLRTVFNYEQYF.

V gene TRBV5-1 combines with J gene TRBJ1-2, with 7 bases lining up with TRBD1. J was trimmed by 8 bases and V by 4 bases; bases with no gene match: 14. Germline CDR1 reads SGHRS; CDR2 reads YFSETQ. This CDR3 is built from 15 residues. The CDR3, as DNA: TGCGCCAGCAGCACAGCCGGGGCAGGGGGGACGGGCTACACCTTC. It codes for CASSTAGAGGTGYTF.

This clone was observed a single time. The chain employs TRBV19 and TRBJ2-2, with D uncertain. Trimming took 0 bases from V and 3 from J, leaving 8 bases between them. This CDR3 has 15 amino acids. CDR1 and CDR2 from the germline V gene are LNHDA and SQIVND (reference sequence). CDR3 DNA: TGTGCCAGTAGTATAGAGGCCTCCTACACCGGGGAGCTGTTTTTT. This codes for CASSIEASYTGELFF. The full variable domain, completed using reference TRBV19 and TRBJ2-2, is DGGITQSPKYLFRKEGQNVTLSCEQNLNHDAMYWYRQDPGQGLRLIYYSQIVNDFQKGDIAEGYSVSREKKESFPLTVTSAQKNPTAFYLCASSIEASYTGELFFGEGSRLTVL.

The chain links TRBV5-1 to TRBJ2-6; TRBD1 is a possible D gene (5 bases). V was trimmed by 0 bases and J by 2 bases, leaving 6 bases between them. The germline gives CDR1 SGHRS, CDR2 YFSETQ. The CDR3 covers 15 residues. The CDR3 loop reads CASSLGRAGANVLTF. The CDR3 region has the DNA TGCGCCAGCAGCTTGGGCAGGGCTGGGGCCAACGTCCTGACTTTC.

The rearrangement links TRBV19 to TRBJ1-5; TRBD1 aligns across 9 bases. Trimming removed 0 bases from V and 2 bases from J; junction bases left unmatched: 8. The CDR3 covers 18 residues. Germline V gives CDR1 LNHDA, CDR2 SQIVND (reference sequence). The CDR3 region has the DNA TGTGCCAGTAGTATAGATCGGACAGGGGTAAATCGCAATCAGCCCCAGCATTTT. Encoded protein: CASSIDRTGVNRNQPQHF.

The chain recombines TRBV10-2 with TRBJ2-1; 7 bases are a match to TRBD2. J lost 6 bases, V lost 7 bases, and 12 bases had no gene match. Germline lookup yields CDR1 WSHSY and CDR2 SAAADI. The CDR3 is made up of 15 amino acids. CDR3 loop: CASNGGGPVSNEQFF. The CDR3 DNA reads TGCGCCAGCAATGGGGGAGGGCCAGTAAGCAATGAGCAGTTCTTC.

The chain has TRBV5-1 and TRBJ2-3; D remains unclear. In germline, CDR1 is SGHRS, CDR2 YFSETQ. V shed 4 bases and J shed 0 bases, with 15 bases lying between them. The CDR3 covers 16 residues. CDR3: CASSKAWGGSTDTQYF. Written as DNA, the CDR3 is TGCGCCAGCAGCAAGGCATGGGGTGGAAGCACAGATACGCAGTATTTT.